What follows are 4 T cell receptor beta chains derived from one specimen sequenced in a study of cytomegalovirus exposure and HLA in healthy donors. PCR involved 60 Vbeta and 13 Jbeta primers. The data were produced by immunoSEQ multiplex PCR, yet TCRdb's version contains in-frame clones alone and is incomplete. The sample lists some 140,000 clones; 65% to 75% were seen once. The sequencing input was PBMCs. Receptor source: a young man in good health and CMV-seronegative.

The chain couples TRBV9 to TRBJ2-1; TRBD2 matches 8 bases. The CDR3 is 15 residues long. The germline gives CDR1 SGDLS, CDR2 YYNGEE. V lost 0 bases and J lost 8; bases outside the gene matches: 7. CDR3 protein: CASSVEVSGVYEQFF. CDR3 sequence (DNA): TGTGCCAGCAGCGTAGAGGTTAGCGGGGTCTATGAGCAGTTCTTC. The entire variable domain, with the rest obtained from reference TRBV9 and TRBJ2-1, is as follows: DSGVTQTPKHLITATGQRVTLRCSPRSGDLSVYWYQQSLDQGLQFLIQYYNGEERAKGNILERFSAQQFPDLHSELNLSSLELGDSALYFCASSVEVSGVYEQFFGPGTRLTVL.

This sequence joins TRBV4-3 and TRBJ2-3, with D possibly being TRBD2 (6 bases). The CDR3 covers 16 residues. V lost 4 bases and J 3 bases, leaving 17 bases between the germline ends. Germline CDR1 is LGHNA and CDR2 is YSLEER. The CDR3 sequence is CASSRGTGELTDTQYF. Here the CDR3 DNA reads TGCGCCAGCAGCCGAGGGACGGGGGAATTAACAGATACGCAGTATTTT.

This clone appeared once. The gene calls are TRBV9 and TRBJ2-6; D is ambiguous. CDR3 size: 14 residues. Germline loops: CDR1 SGDLS, CDR2 YYNGEE. Trimming removed 3 bases from V and 2 bases from J, with 6 bases in between. CDR3 DNA: TGTGCCAGCAGCGCCCCAGCTGGGGCCAACGTCCTGACTTTC. Amino acids: CASSAPAGANVLTF.

The chain couples TRBV30 to TRBJ1-6; 8 bases are shared with TRBD1. The germline gives CDR1 GTSNPN, CDR2 SVGIG (reference sequence). J lost 7 bases, V lost 3 bases, and 5 bases had no gene match. The CDR3 runs 14 residues. The CDR3 DNA follows: TGTGCCTGGAGAGCGGGACAGGTGAATTCACCCCTCCACTTT. Its protein product is CAWRAGQVNSPLHF.